These 14 T cell receptor beta chains were all obtained from the same sample, sequenced in a study of cytotoxic CD8 clonotypes in ibrutinib-treated CLL. Here immunoSEQ multiplex PCR was the method, and the copy in TCRdb shows in-frame clones only, minus some. The sample includes around 250,000 clones, less than 75% of them seen just once. The sequencing here drew on PBMCs, taken after 24 months of ibrutinib treatment. These receptor sequences come from a human donor with chronic lymphocytic leukemia.

This chain uses TRBV6-6 with TRBJ1-3; 8 bases align to TRBD1. The CDR3 consists of 16 residues. The V gene's germline CDR1 is MNHNY and CDR2 SVGAGI (reference sequence). With 6 bases clipped from V and 1 base from J, the junction kept 8 bases outside the gene matches. CDR3 bases: TGTGCCAGCAGGGCGACAGGGGCCGAGTCTGGAAACACCATATATTTT. Its protein product is CASRATGAESGNTIYF.

The genes are TRBV27 and TRBJ2-7; maybe TRBD2 (5 bases). Between the trimmed V and J ends, which lost 7 bases and 3 bases, there was a span of 10 bases. This CDR3 has 12 residues. The V gene's germline CDR1 is MNHEY and CDR2 SMNVEV (reference sequence). The CDR3: CASKERHYEQYF. The CDR3 nucleotides are TGTGCCAGCAAGGAGCGGCACTACGAGCAGTACTTC.

The rearrangement uses TRBV11-2 and TRBJ2-7; possibly TRBD2 for D (6 bases). The length of the CDR3 is 12 residues. V gave up 1 base and J gave up 6 bases, with 7 bases separating them. The V gene's germline CDR1 is SGHAT and CDR2 FQNNGV. The CDR3 coding sequence is TGTGCCAGCAGCTTAGTAGCGGCCGAGCAGTACTTC. Residues: CASSLVAAEQYF.

This chain connects TRBV7-3 to TRBJ2-3; D not certain. CDR1 and CDR2 (germline): SGHTA, FQGTGA. Trimming removed 1 base at V and 0 bases at J, with 8 bases between. The CDR3 length is 15 residues. This chain's CDR3 is CASSLIGGSTDTQYF. The CDR3 DNA sequence: TGTGCCAGCAGCTTAATTGGCGGTAGCACAGATACGCAGTATTTT.

This clone was seen only a few times. The J gene is TRBJ1-2, the V gene TRBV28; D not resolved. CDR3 length equals 14 residues. V lost 5 bases and J 8 bases, leaving 18 bases between the germline ends. Germline V gene data show CDR1 as MDHEN and CDR2 as SYDVKM. The CDR3 protein is CASSHGAQGGGYTF. For the CDR3, the DNA is TGTGCCAGCAGTCACGGTGCCCAAGGTGGGGGCTACACCTTC.

V gene TRBV5-1 combines with J gene TRBJ1-1; a possible D gene is TRBD1 (5 bases). Trimming pared 4 bases from V and 6 bases from J, leaving 16 bases between. CDR1 SGHRS and CDR2 YFSETQ come from the germline V gene. The CDR3 consists of 14 residues. CDR3 amino acids: CASSLQGGNSEAFF. DNA for the CDR3: TGCGCCAGCAGCCTTCAGGGTGGGAATTCTGAAGCTTTCTTT.

The chain recombines TRBV5-6 with TRBJ2-7, with D unresolved. CDR1 and CDR2 (germline): SGHDT, YYEEEE. The CDR3 has 14 residues. V was clipped by 5 bases and J by 1 base, with 13 bases between them. The CDR3 sequence: CASRYGRASYEQYF. DNA of the CDR3: TGTGCCAGCAGATACGGACGCGCGTCCTACGAGCAGTACTTC.

In this sample, this clone turned up a few times. J is TRBJ1-1 and V is TRBV29-1; a possible D gene is TRBD1 (5 bases). In germline, CDR1 is SQVTM, CDR2 ANQGSEA. Trimming stripped 1 base from V and 10 bases from J, with 10 bases between. The CDR3 has 11 residues. The CDR3 region has the DNA TGCAGCGTTGAAGCTGGCAGGGTAGCTTTCTTT. It encodes CSVEAGRVAFF.

The chain carries TRBV25-1 and TRBJ2-7; 9 bases line up with TRBD2. Per germline, CDR1 MGHDK and CDR2 SYGVNS. This CDR3 contains 15 residues. V lost 6 bases and J lost 1; bases outside the gene matches: 7. This chain's CDR3 is CASRGSGSFSYEQYF. CDR3 sequence (DNA): TGTGCCAGCAGGGGTAGCGGGAGCTTTTCCTACGAGCAGTACTTC.

The DNA of the CDR3 is TGTGCCAGCAGTGAGACAGGGGGCGGCACAGATACGCAGTATTTT. Amino acid sequence: CASSETGGGTDTQYF. J is TRBJ2-3 and V is TRBV2; 10 nucleotides agree with TRBD1. Unmatched junction bases numbered 1, after V lost 3 bases and J lost 1 base. The CDR3 totals 15 residues. Germline CDR1 and CDR2: SNHLY and FYNNEI.

The chain employs TRBV7-9 and TRBJ2-7; D gene uncertain. From germline, CDR1 is SEHNR and CDR2 FQNEAQ (reference sequence). Trimming took off 6 bases at V and 3 bases at J, with 12 bases between the two ends. There are 13 residues in the CDR3. The CDR3 sequence: CASSSIRFYEQYF. In DNA form, the CDR3 reads TGTGCCAGCAGTTCTATCCGATTCTACGAGCAGTACTTC.

The rearrangement uses TRBV7-3 and TRBJ2-4, with 8 bases matching TRBD2. From germline, CDR1 is SGHTA and CDR2 FQGTGA. V lost 5 bases, J lost 7 bases, and 10 bases stayed unmatched. There are 15 residues in the CDR3. Here the CDR3 DNA reads TGTGCCAGCAGCGTGATAGCGGGGAGAGGCAACATTCAGTACTTC. Its translation is CASSVIAGRGNIQYF.

V usage is TRBV4-1 and J usage is TRBJ2-7; D perhaps matches TRBD2 (5 bases). CDR3 length equals 17 residues. Germline assignment: CDR1 MGHRA and CDR2 YSYEKL. V was shortened by 1 base and J by 5 bases, with 21 bases between the two germline ends. In nucleotides, the CDR3 is TGCGCCAGCAGCCAAGGGTCTGTGATAGCGAGTTTGGACGAGCAGTACTTC. This sequence encodes CASSQGSVIASLDEQYF.

V and J are TRBV11-2 and TRBJ2-5, with D uncertain. Trimming removed 1 base from V and 5 bases from J, with 11 bases in between. Germline CDR1 reads SGHAT; CDR2 reads FQNNGV. CDR3 size: 14 residues. The CDR3 region is CASSLGIIGETQYF. The CDR3 nucleotides are TGTGCCAGCAGCTTAGGAATAATTGGGGAGACCCAGTACTTC. The full variable domain, rest sourced from reference TRBV11-2 and TRBJ2-5, is EAGVAQSPRYKIIEKRQSVAFWCNPISGHATLYWYQQILGQGPKLLIQFQNNGVVDDSQLPKDRFSAERLKGVDSTLKIQPAKLEDSAVYLCASSLGIIGETQYFGPGTRLLVL.